A selection of T cell receptor beta chains follows, all from one sample in a study of beta chain features in type 1 diabetes. The method was immunoSEQ multiplex PCR; TCRdb's version includes in-frame clones alone and lacks a portion of them. The table lists about 160,000 clones, 7.5% to 8.5% of them singletons, with 0.5% in the top ten. Source material: central memory CD4+ T cells from blood. The source is a young man with type 1 diabetes. CDR3s leave out the opening cysteine and the closing phenylalanine or tryptophan.

V	J	CDR3
TRBV18	TRBJ2-1	ASSPGLAAVGQF
TRBV5-1	-	ASSLGTSGWYEQY
TRBV20-1	TRBJ2-5	SLGGLETQY
TRBV15	TRBJ1-3	ATRTGFSGNTIY
TRBV11-2	TRBJ2-1	ASSLETTYNEQF
TRBV9	TRBJ2-1	ASSPRGSGSPTDEQF
TRBV28	TRBJ1-5	ASSTTTGVGSQPQH
TRBV9	TRBJ2-3	ASTLSTRDRRADTQY
TRBV6-5	TRBJ1-4	ASSYSTGAGGEKLF
TRBV7-2	TRBJ2-5	ASSSPRMSGGETQY
TRBV2	TRBJ1-6	ASSEAFRTWTGSPLH
TRBV11-2	TRBJ2-1	ASSLASGRNEQF
TRBV6-6	TRBJ1-1	ASKWGQNTEAF
TRBV28	TRBJ1-3	ASSPPGGDTIY
TRBV5-1	TRBJ2-3	ASSLAVPTDTQY
TRBV7-2	TRBJ2-7	ASSLGTGSYEQY
TRBV5-1	TRBJ2-3	ASKEARTDTQY
TRBV5-4	TRBJ2-3	ASSPTGARTDTQY
TRBV4-3	TRBJ2-6	ASSQAYSGANVLT
TRBV7-9	TRBJ2-5	ASSLAGSGGETQY
TRBV5-6	TRBJ2-4	ASSRDSQNIQY
TRBV19	TRBJ2-7	ASSTRQVRDEQY
TRBV15	TRBJ1-6	ATSRTGQGYSPLH
TRBV5-4	TRBJ2-7	ASSLDRQGAGEQY
TRBV27	TRBJ2-3	ASSFSSGGTDTQY
TRBV30	TRBJ2-2	AWSVLGNTGELF
TRBV27	TRBJ2-5	ASSLPSDRVETQY
TRBV30	TRBJ1-2	AWSREGGGGYT
TRBV7-2	TRBJ1-6	ASSPDRQYSPLH
TRBV5-1	TRBJ2-3	ASSLSTGVSDTQY
TRBV4-3	-	ASSPSTSGGNYEQY
TRBV20-1	TRBJ2-1	SAKSNEQF
TRBV7-2	TRBJ1-5	ASSLDPEGPQH
TRBV14	TRBJ1-4	ASSQQNEKLF
TRBV5-4	TRBJ2-7	ASSLGSDRTYEQY